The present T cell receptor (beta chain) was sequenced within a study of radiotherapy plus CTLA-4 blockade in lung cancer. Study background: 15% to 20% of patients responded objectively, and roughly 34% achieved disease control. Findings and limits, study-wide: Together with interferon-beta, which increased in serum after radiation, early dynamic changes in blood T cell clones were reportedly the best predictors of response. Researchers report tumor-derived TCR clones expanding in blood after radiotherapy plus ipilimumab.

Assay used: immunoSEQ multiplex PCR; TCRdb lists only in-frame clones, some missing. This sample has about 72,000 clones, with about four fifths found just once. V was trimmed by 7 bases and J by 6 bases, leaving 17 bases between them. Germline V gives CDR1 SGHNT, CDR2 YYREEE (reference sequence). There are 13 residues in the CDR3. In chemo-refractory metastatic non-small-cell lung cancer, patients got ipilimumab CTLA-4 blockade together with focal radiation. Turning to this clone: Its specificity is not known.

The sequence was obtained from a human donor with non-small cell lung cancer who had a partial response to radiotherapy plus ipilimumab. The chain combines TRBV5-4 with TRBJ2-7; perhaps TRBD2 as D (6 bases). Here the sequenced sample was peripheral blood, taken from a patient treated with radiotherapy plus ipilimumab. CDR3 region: CASAPASATEQYF. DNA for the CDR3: TGTGCCAGCGCCCCGGCTAGCGCAACCGAGCAGTACTTC.